This TCR beta chain was sequenced in a study of blood T cell repertoires in COVID-19. Method: immunoSEQ multiplex PCR; TCRdb's copy keeps in-frame clones and lacks some. There are over 300,000 clones in the sample; around 86% occur only once, and around 1.6% lies in the top ten. This receptor was identified in a woman in her forties or fifties with acute or convalescent COVID-19. Sequences were obtained from peripheral blood.

The chain's CDR3 is CASSPTGFGRNTEAFF. CDR3 sequence (DNA): TGTGCCAGCAGCCCAACAGGGTTTGGGAGGAACACTGAAGCTTTCTTT. This chain links TRBV6-2 or TRBV6-3 with TRBJ1-1; TRBD1 is a possible D gene (6 bases). Trimming removed 6 bases at V and 1 base at J, with 18 bases between. CDR3 size: 16 residues. Germline CDR1 reads MNHEY; CDR2 reads SVGEGT.